The rows below give T cell receptor beta chains drawn from one sample of a study of Graves' ophthalmopathy and Graves' hyperthyroidism. MiXCR, applied by TCRdb to the multiplex PCR reads, yields one record per CDR3 protein. Of under 350,000 distinct CDR3 sequences detected, roughly 16% appear once; the ten largest clones hold approximately 13%. The source material was peripheral blood. These receptors were obtained from an adult man with Graves' ophthalmopathy. Both conserved end residues are part of each CDR3.

V,J,CDR3
TRBV5-4,TRBJ2-7,CASSLTRLDEQYF
TRBV18,TRBJ2-6,CASSPGESGANVLTF
TRBV11-2,TRBJ2-7,CASSLVVGGEQYF
TRBV19,TRBJ2-5,CASSTIGQSQETQYF
TRBV6-2/TRBV6-3,TRBJ2-1,CASSYLAGAYNEQFF
TRBV6-5,TRBJ1-5,CASSFYISNQPQHF
TRBV10-2,TRBJ2-7,CASRDASVSYEQYF
TRBV6-5,TRBJ2-2,CASSYLGGTGELFF
TRBV5-1,TRBJ1-1,CASSLGQGSDTEAFF
TRBV9,TRBJ2-5,CASSVEDRGPSQETQYF
TRBV7-2,TRBJ1-1,CASRPVGEPTEAFF
TRBV6-2/TRBV6-3,TRBJ2-7,CAIGYGSGTGGYEQYF
TRBV20-1,TRBJ2-7,CSARDGGNIDYEQYF
TRBV2,TRBJ2-7,CASSVTVYEQYF
TRBV19,TRBJ2-7,CASSPGAGSGEQYF
TRBV24-1,TRBJ1-1,CATSDFRTGAEAFF
TRBV4-2,TRBJ2-7,CASSQGLLYEQYF
TRBV6-5,TRBJ1-2,CASSYTSGPIALDGYTF
TRBV5-1,TRBJ2-7,CASSLEGTIEF
TRBV7-2,TRBJ1-5,CASSPLEVQPQHF
TRBV2,TRBJ2-7,CASSEDGLAGAYEQYF
TRBV5-1,TRBJ1-3,CASSPGTLRTGNTIYF
TRBV6-5,TRBJ1-1,CASSYRSTGPNTEAFF
TRBV5-1,TRBJ1-2,CASSLTGTYGYTF
TRBV12-3/TRBV12-4,TRBJ2-5,CASSSDRGQETQYF
TRBV7-9,TRBJ2-5,CASSSRGGTSRETQYF
TRBV4-2,TRBJ2-5,CASSQDEGGTETQYF
TRBV28,TRBJ2-5,CASSLDRVEETQYF
TRBV5-5,TRBJ2-5,CASSLWDEVTQYF
TRBV6-1,TRBJ2-5,CASSATSSRETQYF
TRBV28,TRBJ2-2,CASSTPDSRSATGELFF
TRBV4-2,TRBJ2-5,CASSQDILRKTQYF
TRBV6-2/TRBV6-3,TRBJ1-6,CASSFRGPHYSPLHF
TRBV20-1,TRBJ2-6,CSARPNRAGANVLTF
TRBV2,TRBJ1-1,CASTADLGTEAFF
TRBV20-1,TRBJ2-2,CSARPRTSHTGELFF
TRBV2,TRBJ1-2,CASGGKDSLPIYTF
TRBV12-3/TRBV12-4,TRBJ1-5,CASSSVGGSSNQPQHF
TRBV6-1,TRBJ2-6,CASSDWGGANVLTF